This TCR beta chain was profiled in a study of beta chain features in type 1 diabetes. Study as a whole: Age and gender were similar between patients and healthy donors, as were cell yields. Study outcomes and limitations: A greater similarity of naive, central memory and Treg TCRB repertoires was seen among patients than among healthy donors.

The authors took one heparinised blood draw, averaging approximately 120 mL, from each donor. Researchers reported sorting CD4+ naive, central memory, regulatory and stem cell-like memory cells via CD45RO/CCR7/CD25/CD127/CD95/CD27. On this clone: Its antigen is unidentified.

TCRB transcripts that were expressed got sequenced, as all of the isolated RNA had been reverse transcribed. Here immunoSEQ multiplex PCR was the method, and the copy in TCRdb shows in-frame clones only, minus some. The sample consists of more than 110,000 clones, 6.9% of them appearing once. Per the germline V gene, CDR1 is SGHAT and CDR2 is FQNNGV. CDR3 length: 15 residues. V gave up 7 bases and J gave up 6 bases; unmatched junction bases: 12. Sequences were obtained from central memory CD4+ T cells from blood. This TCR derives from a woman aged 30 to 39 in good health. The genes are TRBV11-2 and TRBJ2-1; 7 bases match TRBD1. CDR3 nucleotides: TGTGCCAGCACTAATAAGACAGGGCGTATCAATGAGCAGTTCTTC. This encodes CASTNKTGRINEQFF. The complete variable domain, with remaining parts taken from reference TRBV11-2 and TRBJ2-1, reads EAGVAQSPRYKIIEKRQSVAFWCNPISGHATLYWYQQILGQGPKLLIQFQNNGVVDDSQLPKDRFSAERLKGVDSTLKIQPAKLEDSAVYLCASTNKTGRINEQFFGPGTRLTVL.